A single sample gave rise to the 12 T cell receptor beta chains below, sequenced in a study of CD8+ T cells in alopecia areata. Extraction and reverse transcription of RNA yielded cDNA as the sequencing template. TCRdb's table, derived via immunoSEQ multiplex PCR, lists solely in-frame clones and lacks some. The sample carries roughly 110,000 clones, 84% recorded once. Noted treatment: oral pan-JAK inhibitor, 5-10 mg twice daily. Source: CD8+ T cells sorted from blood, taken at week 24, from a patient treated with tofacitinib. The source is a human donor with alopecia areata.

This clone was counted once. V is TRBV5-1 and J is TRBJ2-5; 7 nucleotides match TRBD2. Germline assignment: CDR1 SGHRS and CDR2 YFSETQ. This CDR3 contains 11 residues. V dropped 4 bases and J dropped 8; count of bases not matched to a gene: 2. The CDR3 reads CASSTGGTQYF. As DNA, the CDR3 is TGCGCCAGCAGCACGGGAGGTACCCAGTACTTC.

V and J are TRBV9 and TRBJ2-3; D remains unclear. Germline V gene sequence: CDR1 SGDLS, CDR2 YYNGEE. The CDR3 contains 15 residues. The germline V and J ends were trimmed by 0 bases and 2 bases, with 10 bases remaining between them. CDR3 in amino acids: CASSVDTAYTDTQYF. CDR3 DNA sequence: TGTGCCAGCAGCGTAGATACGGCTTACACAGATACGCAGTATTTT.

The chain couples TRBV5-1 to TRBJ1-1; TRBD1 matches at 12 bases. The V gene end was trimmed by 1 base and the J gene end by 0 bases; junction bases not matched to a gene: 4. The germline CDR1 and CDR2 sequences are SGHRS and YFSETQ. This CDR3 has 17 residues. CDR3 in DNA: TGCGCCAGCAGCTTGAGGGGACAGGGGGCCCTGAACACTGAAGCTTTCTTT. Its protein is CASSLRGQGALNTEAFF.

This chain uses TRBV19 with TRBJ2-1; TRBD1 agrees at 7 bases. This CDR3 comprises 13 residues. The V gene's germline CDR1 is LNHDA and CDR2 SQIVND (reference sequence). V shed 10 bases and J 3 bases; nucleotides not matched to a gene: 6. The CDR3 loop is CATETGYYNEQFF. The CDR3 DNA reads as TGTGCCACCGAGACAGGGTACTACAATGAGCAGTTCTTC.

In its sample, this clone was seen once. The CDR3 DNA is TGTGCCAGCAGTTTTGGCATTCAAGAGACCCAGTACTTC. Translating gives CASSFGIQETQYF. The chain links TRBV27 to TRBJ2-5; D unresolved. Germline CDR1 and CDR2: MNHEY and SMNVEV (reference sequence). This CDR3 spans 13 amino acids. The germline V and J ends were trimmed by 3 bases and 2 bases, with 7 bases remaining between them.

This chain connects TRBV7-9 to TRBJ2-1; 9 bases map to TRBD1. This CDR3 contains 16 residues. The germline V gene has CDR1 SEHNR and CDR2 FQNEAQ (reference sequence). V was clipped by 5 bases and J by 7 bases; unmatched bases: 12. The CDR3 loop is CASSLGGTGYRNEQFF. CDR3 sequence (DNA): TGTGCCAGCAGCCTGGGGGGGACAGGGTATAGGAATGAGCAGTTCTTC.

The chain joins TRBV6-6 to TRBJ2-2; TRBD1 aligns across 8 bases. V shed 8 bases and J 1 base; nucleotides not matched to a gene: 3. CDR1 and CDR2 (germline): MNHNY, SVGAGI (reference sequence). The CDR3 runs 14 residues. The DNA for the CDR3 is TGTGCCAGCGGGGGGACAGGGAACACCGGGGAGCTGTTTTTT. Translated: CASGGTGNTGELFF.

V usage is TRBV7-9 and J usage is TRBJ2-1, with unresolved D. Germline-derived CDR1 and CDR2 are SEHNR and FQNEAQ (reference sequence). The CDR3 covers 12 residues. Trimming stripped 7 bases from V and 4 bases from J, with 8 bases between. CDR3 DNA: TGTGCCAGCACCACAGAGTACAATGAGCAGTTCTTC. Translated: CASTTEYNEQFF.

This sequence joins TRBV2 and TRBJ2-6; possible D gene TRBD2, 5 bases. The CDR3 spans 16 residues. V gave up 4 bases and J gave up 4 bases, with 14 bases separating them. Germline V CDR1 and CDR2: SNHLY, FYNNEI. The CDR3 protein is CASSGRLSAGANVLTF. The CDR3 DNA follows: TGTGCCAGCAGTGGCCGACTATCGGCGGGGGCCAACGTCCTGACTTTC.

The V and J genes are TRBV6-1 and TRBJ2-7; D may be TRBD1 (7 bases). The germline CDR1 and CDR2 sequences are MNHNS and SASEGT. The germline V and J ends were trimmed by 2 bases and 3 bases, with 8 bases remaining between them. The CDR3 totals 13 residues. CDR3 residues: CASSEQGGYEQYF. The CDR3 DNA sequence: TGTGCCAGCAGTGAACAGGGGGGCTACGAGCAGTACTTC.

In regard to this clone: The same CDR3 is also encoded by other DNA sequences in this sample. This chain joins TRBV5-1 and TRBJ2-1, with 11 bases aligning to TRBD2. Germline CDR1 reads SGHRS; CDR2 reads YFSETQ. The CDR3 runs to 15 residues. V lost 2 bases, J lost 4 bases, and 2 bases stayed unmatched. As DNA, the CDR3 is TGCGCCAGCAGCTTAACTAGCGGGGGTTACAATGAGCAGTTCTTC. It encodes CASSLTSGGYNEQFF.

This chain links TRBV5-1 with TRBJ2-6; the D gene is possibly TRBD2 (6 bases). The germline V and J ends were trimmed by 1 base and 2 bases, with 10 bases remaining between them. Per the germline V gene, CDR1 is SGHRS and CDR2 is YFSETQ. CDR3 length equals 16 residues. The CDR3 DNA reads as TGCGCCAGCAGCTTGAGCGGGTTCCCTGGGGCCAACGTCCTGACTTTC. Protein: CASSLSGFPGANVLTF.